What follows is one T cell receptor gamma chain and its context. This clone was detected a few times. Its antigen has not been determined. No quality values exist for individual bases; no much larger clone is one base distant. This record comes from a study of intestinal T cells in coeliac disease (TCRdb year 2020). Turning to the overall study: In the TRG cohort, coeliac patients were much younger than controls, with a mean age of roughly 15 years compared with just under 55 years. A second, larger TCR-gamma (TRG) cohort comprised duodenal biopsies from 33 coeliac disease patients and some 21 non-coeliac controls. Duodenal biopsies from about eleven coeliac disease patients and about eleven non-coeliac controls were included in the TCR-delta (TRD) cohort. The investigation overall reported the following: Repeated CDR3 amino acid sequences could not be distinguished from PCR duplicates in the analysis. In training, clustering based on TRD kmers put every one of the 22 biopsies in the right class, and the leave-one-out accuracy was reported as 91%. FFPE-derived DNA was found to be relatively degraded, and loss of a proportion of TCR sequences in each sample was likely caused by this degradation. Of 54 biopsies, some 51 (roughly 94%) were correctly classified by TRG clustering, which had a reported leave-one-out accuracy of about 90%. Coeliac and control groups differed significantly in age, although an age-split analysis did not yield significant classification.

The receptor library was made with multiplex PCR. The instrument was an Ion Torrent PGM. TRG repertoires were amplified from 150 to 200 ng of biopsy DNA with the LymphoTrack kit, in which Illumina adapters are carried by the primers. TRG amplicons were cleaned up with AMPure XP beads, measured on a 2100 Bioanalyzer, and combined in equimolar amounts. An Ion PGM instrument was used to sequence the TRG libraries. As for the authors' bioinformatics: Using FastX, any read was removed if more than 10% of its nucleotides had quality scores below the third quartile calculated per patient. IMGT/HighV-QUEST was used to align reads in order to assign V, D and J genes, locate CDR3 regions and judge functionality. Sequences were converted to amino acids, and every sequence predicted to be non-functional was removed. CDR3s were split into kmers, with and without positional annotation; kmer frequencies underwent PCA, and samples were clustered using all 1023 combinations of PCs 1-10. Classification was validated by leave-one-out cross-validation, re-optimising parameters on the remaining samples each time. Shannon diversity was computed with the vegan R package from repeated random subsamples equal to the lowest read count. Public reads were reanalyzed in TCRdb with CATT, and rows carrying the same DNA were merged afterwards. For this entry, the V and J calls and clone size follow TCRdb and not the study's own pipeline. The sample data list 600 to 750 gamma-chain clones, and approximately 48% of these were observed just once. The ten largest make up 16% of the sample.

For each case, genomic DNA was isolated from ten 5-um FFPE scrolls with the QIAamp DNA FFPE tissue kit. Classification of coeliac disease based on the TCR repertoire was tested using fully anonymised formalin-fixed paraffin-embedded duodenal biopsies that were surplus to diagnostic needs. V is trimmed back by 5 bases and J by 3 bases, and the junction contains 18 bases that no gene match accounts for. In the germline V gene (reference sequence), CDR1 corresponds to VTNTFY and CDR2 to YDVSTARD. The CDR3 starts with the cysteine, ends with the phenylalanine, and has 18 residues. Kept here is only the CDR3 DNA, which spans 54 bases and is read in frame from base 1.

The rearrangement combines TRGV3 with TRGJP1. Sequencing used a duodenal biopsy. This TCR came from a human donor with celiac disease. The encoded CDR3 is CATWAWVCRGPTGWFKIF. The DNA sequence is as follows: TGTGCCACCTGGGCCTGGGTCTGCAGGGGGCCCACTGGTTGGTTCAAGATATTT.